The table lists the clone carrying this T cell receptor beta chain with a few counts. The target antigen is unknown. In patients chosen for sequencing, flow cytometry had shown CD8+CD57+ cell expansion. Blood was sampled before the patients had received any therapy. CDR3 and TCR beta VDJ profiling relied on a genomic DNA template. Via MiXCR, TCRdb re-called the reads, giving one row per CDR3 protein. This table has 260,000 or so distinct CDR3 sequences, around half appearing once. The data derive from a study of CD8+CD57+ T cells in acquired aplastic anemia. Study-level information: The mean DNA yield obtained from sorted CD4+ and CD8+ cells came to 3 to 3.5 ug. Study conclusions and caveats: Comparison of patients with controls identified around 30 shared CD8+ CDR3 sequences. Patients were compared with controls for CD8+ Simpson's diversity, and no significant difference emerged.

CDR3 length: 12 amino acids. Germline CDR1 reads SNHLY; CDR2 reads FYNNEI. Trimming removed 6 bases at V and 2 bases at J, with 7 bases between. The chain joins TRBV2 to TRBJ1-2; D remains unclear. The sequenced sample was sorted CD4+, CD8+, or CD8+CD57+ T cells (not recorded which) from PBMCs. This clonotype was obtained from a human donor with aplastic anemia. In DNA, the CDR3 is TGTGCCAGCAGAACAGAGAACTATGGCTACACCTTC. Translating it yields CASRTENYGYTF.